This entry describes one T cell receptor (beta chain). V was pared by 5 bases and J by 4 bases, with 4 bases of the junction left unmatched. CDR3 length: 14 residues. In germline, CDR1 is KGHSH, CDR2 LQKENI. The data were taken from a study of blood T cell repertoires in COVID-19. Study in general: The origin of the acute and convalescent COVID-19 samples was the United States, Italy and Spain. The cDNA or gDNA used as material had been derived from T cells, B-cell-depleted T cells, or PBMCs.

Per the original data handling: For nucleated cells, counts were estimated from reference gene primer amplification. Sequenced by immunoSEQ multiplex PCR; TCRdb stores in-frame clones only, minus some. The DNA was the basis for D and trimming; V, J and clone size are from that table. The sample includes approximately 210,000 clones, about 88% of them seen just once. This TCR was recovered from a man aged 65 to 85 with acute or convalescent COVID-19. The chain joins TRBV18 to TRBJ2-7; 11 nucleotides agree with TRBD2. Sequences were obtained from peripheral blood. The CDR3 protein is CASSSTSGIYEQYF. CDR3 coding DNA: TGTGCCAGCTCATCGACTAGCGGGATTTACGAGCAGTACTTC.